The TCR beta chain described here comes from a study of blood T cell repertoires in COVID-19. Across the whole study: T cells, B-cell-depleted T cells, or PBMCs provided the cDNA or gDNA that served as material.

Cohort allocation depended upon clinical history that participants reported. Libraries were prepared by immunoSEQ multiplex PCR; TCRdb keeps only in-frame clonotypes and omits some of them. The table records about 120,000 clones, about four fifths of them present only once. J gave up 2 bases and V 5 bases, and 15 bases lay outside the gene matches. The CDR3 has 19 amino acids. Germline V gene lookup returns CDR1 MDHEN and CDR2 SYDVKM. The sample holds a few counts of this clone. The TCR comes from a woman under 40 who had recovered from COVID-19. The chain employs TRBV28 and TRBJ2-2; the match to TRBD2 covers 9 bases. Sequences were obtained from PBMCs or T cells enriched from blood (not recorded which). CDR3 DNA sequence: TGTGCCAGCAGTCCTAGGGGGGGTAGCGGGAGAAGTAACACCGGGGAGCTGTTTTTT. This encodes CASSPRGGSGRSNTGELFF.